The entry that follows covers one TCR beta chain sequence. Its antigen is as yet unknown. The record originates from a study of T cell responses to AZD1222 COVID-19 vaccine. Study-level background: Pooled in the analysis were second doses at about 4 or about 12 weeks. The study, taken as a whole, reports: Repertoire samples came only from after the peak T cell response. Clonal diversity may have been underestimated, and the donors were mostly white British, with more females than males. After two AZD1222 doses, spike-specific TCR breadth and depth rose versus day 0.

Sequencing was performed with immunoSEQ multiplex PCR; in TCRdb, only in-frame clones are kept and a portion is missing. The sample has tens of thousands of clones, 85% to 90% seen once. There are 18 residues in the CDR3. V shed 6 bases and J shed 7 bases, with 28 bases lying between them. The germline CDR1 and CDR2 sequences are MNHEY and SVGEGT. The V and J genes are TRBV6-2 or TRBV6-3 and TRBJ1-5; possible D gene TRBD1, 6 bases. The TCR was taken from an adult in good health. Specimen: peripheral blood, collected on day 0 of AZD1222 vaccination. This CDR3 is CASSPERGAKGVLQPQHF. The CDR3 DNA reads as TGTGCCAGCAGCCCGGAGAGGGGCGCAAAGGGGGTATTGCAGCCCCAGCATTTT.